These 8 T cell receptor beta chains were all obtained from the same sample, sequenced in a study of human T cells and chemical hapten exposure. Total RNA came from unfractionated whole blood. TCRdb independently ran MiXCR on the 5' RACE reads; one entry per CDR3 protein. The repertoire holds approximately 140,000 distinct CDR3 sequences, with over 3.5% as singletons. The source is a female donor in good health.

This clonotype was found many times. The rearrangement joins TRBV2 to TRBJ2-1; TRBD1 matches at 11 bases. Germline assignment: CDR1 SNHLY and CDR2 FYNNEI. Trimming cost V 6 bases and J 7 bases; bases outside gene matches: 8. The CDR3 spans 15 residues. The CDR3 loop is CASRPSGQGDNEQFF. The CDR3 DNA is TGTGCCAGCAGGCCATCGGGACAGGGGGATAATGAGCAGTTCTTC.

There are many counts of this clonotype. The V and J genes are TRBV19 and TRBJ2-1; 8 nucleotides match TRBD1. Germline CDR1 is LNHDA and CDR2 is SQIVND (reference sequence). CDR3 size: 14 residues. Trimming cost V 7 bases and J 3 bases; bases outside gene matches: 5. CDR3 bases: TGTGCCAGTACAAGGGGACAGGACTACAATGAGCAGTTCTTC. This gives the protein CASTRGQDYNEQFF.

This clonotype was found many times. The V and J genes are TRBV7-9 and TRBJ2-7; D is uncertain. Trimming took 2 bases from V and 4 from J, leaving 15 bases between them. The CDR3 runs to 15 residues. Germline V CDR1 and CDR2: SEHNR, FQNEAQ (reference sequence). CDR3 loop: CASSLMPMEEYEQYF. The CDR3 nucleotides are TGTGCCAGCAGCTTAATGCCCATGGAAGAGTACGAGCAGTACTTC.

This clonotype was detected ten times or more. J is TRBJ1-2 and V is TRBV12-3 or TRBV12-4; D call uncertain. This CDR3 has 13 residues. V shed 5 bases and J shed 3 bases, with 10 bases lying between them. The CDR3 loop reads CASSRIGYYGYTF. The CDR3, as DNA: TGTGCCAGCAGTCGGATCGGATACTATGGCTACACCTTC.

Comments on this clonotype: This could be a read error, since a much larger clone is one nucleotide away. The rearrangement joins TRBV4-1 to TRBJ2-3; 9 bases are a match to TRBD2. Germline values: CDR1 MGHRA, CDR2 YSYEKL. This CDR3 has 17 amino acids. This CDR3 is CASSQGSAGGPTDTRYF. CDR3 DNA sequence: TGCGCCAGCAGCCAGGGGTCGGCGGGGGGGCCCACAGATACGCGGTATTTT.

Notes on this clonotype: A much larger clone differs from this one at a single base, so this may be a read error. The chain joins TRBV16 to TRBJ2-3; D is possibly TRBD1 (5 bases). Germline-derived CDR1 and CDR2 are KGHSY and FQNENV. The CDR3 runs to 14 residues. With 9 bases removed from V and 2 bases from J, the gap between germline ends came to 15 bases. CDR3 in amino acids: CASAIYRTTDTQYF. Written as DNA, the CDR3 is TGTGCCAGTGCAATATACAGGACCACAGATACGCAGTATTTT. Together with reference TRBV16 and TRBJ2-3, the CDR3 gives the full variable domain: GEEVAQTPKHLVRGEGQKAKLYCAPIKGHSYVFWYQQVLKNEFKFLISFQNENVFDETGMPKERFSAKCLPNSPCSLEIQATKLEDSAVYFCASAIYRTTDTQYFGPGTRLTVL.

This clonotype was detected many times. V usage is TRBV4-1 and J usage is TRBJ1-1; maybe TRBD1 (6 bases). The CDR3 contains 17 residues. Germline V gene sequence: CDR1 MGHRA, CDR2 YSYEKL. V shed 0 bases and J shed 1 base, with 15 bases lying between them. CDR3 nucleotide sequence: TGCGCCAGCAGCCAAGATGGCCGGGGGGGCCCGAACACTGAAGCTTTCTTT. It encodes CASSQDGRGGPNTEAFF.

Points on this clonotype: A much larger clone differs from this one at a single base, so this may be a read error. The rearrangement joins TRBV12-3 or TRBV12-4 to TRBJ1-1; TRBD1 aligns across 8 bases. This CDR3 region has 14 residues. CDR3 loop: CAGSFAGGYGEAFF. The CDR3 nucleotides read TGTGCCGGCAGTTTCGCAGGGGGCTATGGTGAAGCTTTCTTT.